Sequencing of this T cell receptor (beta chain) was carried out in a study of T cell repertoires in cytomegalovirus infection. At the level of the study: CMV infection and matching HLA type were both indicated by public TCR beta signatures. Points from the study as a whole: CMV carriers with the relevant HLA were identified by cumulative public TCR beta family frequency.

A single record per CDR3 protein comes from TCRdb applying MiXCR to the reads. The table has some 900,000 distinct CDR3 sequences, 30% to 35% seen once. The germline gives CDR1 MNHNY, CDR2 SVGAGI (reference sequence). CDR3 length: 13 residues. V was cut by 7 bases and J by 2 bases, with 9 bases left in between. On this clonotype itself: The antigen is unknown.

The input for sequencing was cultured CD8+ T cells from PBMCs, taken from culture after CMV antigen stimulation. The source is a human donor in good health (CMV status not recorded). Some clones in this sample may be carry-over from other donors' samples. The chain employs TRBV6-6 and TRBJ1-5; D perhaps matches TRBD1 (6 bases). The CDR3 DNA follows: TGTGCCAGCAAAGCAGGGGGCAATCAGCCCCAGCATTTT. It encodes CASKAGGNQPQHF.